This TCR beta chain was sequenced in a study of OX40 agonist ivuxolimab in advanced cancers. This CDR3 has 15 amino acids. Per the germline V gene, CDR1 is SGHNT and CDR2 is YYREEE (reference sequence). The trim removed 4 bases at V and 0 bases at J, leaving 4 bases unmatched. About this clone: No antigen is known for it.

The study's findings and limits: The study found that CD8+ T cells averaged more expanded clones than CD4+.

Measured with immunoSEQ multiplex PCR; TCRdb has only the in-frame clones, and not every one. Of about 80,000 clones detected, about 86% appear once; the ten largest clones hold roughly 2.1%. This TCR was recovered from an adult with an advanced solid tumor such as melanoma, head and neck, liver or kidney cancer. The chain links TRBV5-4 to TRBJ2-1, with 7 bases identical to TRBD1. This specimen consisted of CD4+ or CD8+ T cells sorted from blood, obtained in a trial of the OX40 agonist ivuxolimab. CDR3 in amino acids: CASSQRDSSYNEQFF. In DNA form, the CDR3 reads TGTGCCAGCAGCCAGAGGGACAGCTCCTACAATGAGCAGTTCTTC.